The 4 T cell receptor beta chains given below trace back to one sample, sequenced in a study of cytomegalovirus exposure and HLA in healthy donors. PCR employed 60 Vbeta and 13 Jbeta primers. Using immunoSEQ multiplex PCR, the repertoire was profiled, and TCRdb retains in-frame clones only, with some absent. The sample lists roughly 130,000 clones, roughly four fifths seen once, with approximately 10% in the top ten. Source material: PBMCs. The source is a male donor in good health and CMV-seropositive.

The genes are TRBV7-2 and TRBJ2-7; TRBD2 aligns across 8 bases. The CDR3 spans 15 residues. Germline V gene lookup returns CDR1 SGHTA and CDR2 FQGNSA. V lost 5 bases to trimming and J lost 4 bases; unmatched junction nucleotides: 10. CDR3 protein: CASSVREGGRYEQYF. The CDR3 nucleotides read TGTGCCAGCAGCGTCCGGGAGGGCGGGAGGTACGAGCAGTACTTC.

The CDR3 DNA follows: TGTGCCACCACGGCCAGGGCCTACAATGAGCAGTTCTTC. Its protein is CATTARAYNEQFF. This chain links TRBV15 with TRBJ2-1, with a tentative D call TRBD1 (5 bases). With 7 bases removed from V and 2 bases from J, the gap between germline ends came to 9 bases. Germline lookup yields CDR1 LNHNV and CDR2 YYDKDF (reference sequence). This CDR3 region has 13 residues.

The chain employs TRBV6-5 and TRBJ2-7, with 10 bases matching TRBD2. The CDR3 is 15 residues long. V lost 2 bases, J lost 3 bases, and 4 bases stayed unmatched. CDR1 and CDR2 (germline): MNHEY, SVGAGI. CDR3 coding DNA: TGTGCCAGCAGTTACGAGGCTAGCGGGAGCTACGAGCAGTACTTC. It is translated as CASSYEASGSYEQYF.

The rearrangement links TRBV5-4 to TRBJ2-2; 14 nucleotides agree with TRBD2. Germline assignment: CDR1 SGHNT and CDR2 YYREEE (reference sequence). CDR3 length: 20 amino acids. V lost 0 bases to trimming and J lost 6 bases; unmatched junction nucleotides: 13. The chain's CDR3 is CASSLAAGTSGRIGAGELFF. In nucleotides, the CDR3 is TGTGCCAGCAGCTTGGCCGCTGGGACTAGCGGGAGAATTGGGGCCGGGGAGCTGTTTTTT. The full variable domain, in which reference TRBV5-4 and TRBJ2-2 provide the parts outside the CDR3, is ETGVTQSPTHLIKTRGQQVTLRCSSQSGHNTVSWYQQALGQGPQFIFQYYREEENGRGNFPPRFSGLQFPNYSSELNVNALELDDSALYLCASSLAAGTSGRIGAGELFFGEGSRLTVL.